This T cell receptor beta chain was captured by sequencing in a study of ipilimumab plus nivolumab after autologous stem cell transplantation. Turning to the study itself: A median of roughly eight nivolumab and 5 ipilimumab doses were given. Study-level findings and limits: Per the authors, repertoire, Treg and microbiota data justify further study.

In regard to this clone: Its target is not known.

Germline lookup yields CDR1 MDHEN and CDR2 SYDVKM. V lost 2 bases to trimming and J lost 4 bases; unmatched junction nucleotides: 7. The CDR3 extends over 16 amino acids. Measured with immunoSEQ multiplex PCR; TCRdb has only the in-frame clones, and not every one. The sample includes over 35,000 clones, more than 85% seen only once; the top ten take under 1%. The V and J genes are TRBV28 and TRBJ1-5, with TRBD1 matching over 8 bases. The sequences come from PBMCs, collected in a trial of ipilimumab plus nivolumab as post-transplant consolidation. The sequence was collected from a male donor with multiple myeloma. The CDR3 loop is CASSLRQGAGNQPQHF. DNA for the CDR3: TGTGCCAGCAGTTTAAGGCAGGGGGCTGGGAATCAGCCCCAGCATTTT.